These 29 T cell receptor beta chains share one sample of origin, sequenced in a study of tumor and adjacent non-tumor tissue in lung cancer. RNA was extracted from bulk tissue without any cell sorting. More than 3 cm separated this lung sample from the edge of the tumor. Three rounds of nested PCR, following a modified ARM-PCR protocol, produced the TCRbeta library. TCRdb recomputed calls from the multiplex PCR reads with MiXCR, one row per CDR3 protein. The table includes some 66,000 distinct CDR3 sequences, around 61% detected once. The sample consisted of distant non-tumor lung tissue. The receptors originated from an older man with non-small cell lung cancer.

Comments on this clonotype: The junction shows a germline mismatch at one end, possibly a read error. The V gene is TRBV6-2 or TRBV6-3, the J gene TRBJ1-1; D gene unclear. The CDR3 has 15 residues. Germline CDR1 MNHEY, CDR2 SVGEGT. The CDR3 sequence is CASSYEGAFNIEAFF. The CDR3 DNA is TGTGCCAGCAGTTACGAGGGTGCATTTAACATTGAAGCTTTCTTT.

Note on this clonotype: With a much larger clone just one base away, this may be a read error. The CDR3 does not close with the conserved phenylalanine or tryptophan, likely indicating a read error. CDR3 DNA sequence: TGTGCCAGCAGCTTGGAACCGTCCTCTTTTGGAGAAAAACTGTTTTTG. Protein: CASSLEPSSFGEKLFL. The rearrangement joins TRBV5-6 to TRBJ1-4; D remains unclear. V lost 0 bases to trimming and J lost 8 bases, with 17 bases between them. CDR3 length: 16 amino acids. Germline V CDR1 and CDR2: SGHDT, YYEEEE.

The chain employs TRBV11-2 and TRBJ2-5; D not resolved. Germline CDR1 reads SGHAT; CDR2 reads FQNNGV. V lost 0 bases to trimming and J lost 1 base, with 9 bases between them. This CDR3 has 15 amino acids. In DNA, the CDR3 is TGTGCCAGCAGCTTAGAGTGGACCACCCAAGAGACCCAGTACTTC. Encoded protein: CASSLEWTTQETQYF.

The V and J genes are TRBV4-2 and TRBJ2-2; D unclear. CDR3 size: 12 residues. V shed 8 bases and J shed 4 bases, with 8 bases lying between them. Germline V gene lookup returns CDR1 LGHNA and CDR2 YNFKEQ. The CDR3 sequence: CASGRTTGELFF. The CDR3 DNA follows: TGTGCCAGCGGCCGAACCACCGGGGAGCTGTTTTTT.

CDR3 bases: TGCGCCAGCACACGGGACGATAGCACTGAAGCTTTCTTT. Amino acids: CASTRDDSTEAFF. V is TRBV5-1 and J is TRBJ1-1; D is perhaps TRBD1 (5 bases). CDR1 SGHRS and CDR2 YFSETQ come from the germline V gene. CDR3 size: 13 residues. Trimming left V 6 bases short and J 4 bases short, with 13 bases between. Combining the CDR3 with reference TRBV5-1 and TRBJ1-1 gives the whole variable domain KAGVTQTPRYLIKTRGQQVTLSCSPISGHRSVSWYQQTPGQGLQFLFEYFSETQRNKGNFPGRFSGRQFSNSRSEMNVSTLELGDSALYLCASTRDDSTEAFFGQGTRLTVV.

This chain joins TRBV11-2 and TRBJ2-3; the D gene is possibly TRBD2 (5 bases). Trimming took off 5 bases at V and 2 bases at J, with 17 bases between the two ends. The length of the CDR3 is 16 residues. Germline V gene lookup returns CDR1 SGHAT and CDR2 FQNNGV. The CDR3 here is CASSAQRGRDTDTQYF. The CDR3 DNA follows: TGTGCCAGCAGCGCACAACGGGGTAGGGACACAGATACGCAGTATTTT. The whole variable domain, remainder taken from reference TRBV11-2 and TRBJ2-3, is EAGVAQSPRYKIIEKRQSVAFWCNPISGHATLYWYQQILGQGPKLLIQFQNNGVVDDSQLPKDRFSAERLKGVDSTLKIQPAKLEDSAVYLCASSAQRGRDTDTQYFGPGTRLTVL.

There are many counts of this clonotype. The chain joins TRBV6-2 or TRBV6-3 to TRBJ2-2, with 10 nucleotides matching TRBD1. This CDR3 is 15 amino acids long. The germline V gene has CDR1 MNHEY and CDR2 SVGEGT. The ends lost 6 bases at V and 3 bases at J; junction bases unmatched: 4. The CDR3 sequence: CASRGGTGDTGELFF. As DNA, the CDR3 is TGTGCCAGCAGAGGCGGGACAGGGGACACCGGGGAGCTGTTTTTT.

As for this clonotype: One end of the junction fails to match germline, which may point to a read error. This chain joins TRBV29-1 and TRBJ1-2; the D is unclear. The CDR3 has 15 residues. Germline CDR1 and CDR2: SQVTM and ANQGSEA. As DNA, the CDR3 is TGCAGCGTTGATGATCTTGTAAGGAAATCGGGAGGCTACACGTTC. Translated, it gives CSVDDLVRKSGGYTF.

Here the CDR3 reads CASSARDRVFPPLHF. CDR3 coding DNA: TGTGCCAGTAGCGCTAGGGACAGGGTATTTCCACCCCTCCACTTT. The gene calls are TRBV11-2 and TRBJ1-6, with TRBD1 matching 9 bases. This CDR3 is 15 amino acids long. The germline gives CDR1 SGHAT, CDR2 FQNNGV. V lost 9 bases and J lost 11; bases outside the gene matches: 14. The full variable domain, with the rest looked up from reference TRBV11-2 and TRBJ1-6, is EAGVAQSPRYKIIEKRQSVAFWCNPISGHATLYWYQQILGQGPKLLIQFQNNGVVDDSQLPKDRFSAERLKGVDSTLKIQPAKLEDSAVYLCASSARDRVFPPLHFGNGTRLTVT.

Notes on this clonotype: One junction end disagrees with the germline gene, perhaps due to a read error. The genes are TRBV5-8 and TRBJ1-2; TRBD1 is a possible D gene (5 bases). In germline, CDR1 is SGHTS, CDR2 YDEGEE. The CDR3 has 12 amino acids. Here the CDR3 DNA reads TGTGCCAGCACCCGGACAATAGGTGGCTACACTTTC. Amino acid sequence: CASTRTIGGYTF.

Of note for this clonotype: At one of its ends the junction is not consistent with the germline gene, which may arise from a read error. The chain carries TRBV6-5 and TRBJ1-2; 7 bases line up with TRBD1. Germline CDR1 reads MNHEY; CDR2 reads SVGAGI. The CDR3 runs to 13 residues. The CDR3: CVSTAGGNCGYTF. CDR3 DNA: TGTGTCAGCACGGCAGGGGGAAACTGTGGCTACACCTTC.

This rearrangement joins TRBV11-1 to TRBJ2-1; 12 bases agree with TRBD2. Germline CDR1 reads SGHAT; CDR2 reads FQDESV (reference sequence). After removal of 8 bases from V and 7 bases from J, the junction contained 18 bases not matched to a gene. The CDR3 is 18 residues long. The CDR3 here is CASGTGQLTSGRKNEQFF. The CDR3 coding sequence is TGTGCCAGCGGCACTGGGCAGTTGACTAGCGGGAGAAAGAATGAGCAGTTCTTC.

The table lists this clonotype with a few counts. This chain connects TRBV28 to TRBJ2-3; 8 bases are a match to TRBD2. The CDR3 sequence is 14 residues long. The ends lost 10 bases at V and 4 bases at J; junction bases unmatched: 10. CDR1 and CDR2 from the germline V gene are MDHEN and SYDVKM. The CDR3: CATNNRGGADTQYF. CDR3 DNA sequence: TGTGCCACCAACAACCGGGGGGGTGCAGATACGCAGTATTTT.

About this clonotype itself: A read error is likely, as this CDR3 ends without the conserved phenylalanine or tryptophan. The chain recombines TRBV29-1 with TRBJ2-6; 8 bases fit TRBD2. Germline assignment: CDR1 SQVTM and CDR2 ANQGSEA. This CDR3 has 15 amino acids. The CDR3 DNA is TGTAGCGTTGAGAAGCGGGAGACTGGGGCCAACGTCCTGACTCTC. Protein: CSVEKRETGANVLTL.

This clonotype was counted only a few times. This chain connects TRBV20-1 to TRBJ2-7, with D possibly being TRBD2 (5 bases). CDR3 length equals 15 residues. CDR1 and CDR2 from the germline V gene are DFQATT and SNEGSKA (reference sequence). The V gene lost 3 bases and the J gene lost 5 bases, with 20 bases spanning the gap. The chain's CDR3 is CSASTTLLSRDEQYF. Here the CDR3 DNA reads TGCAGTGCTAGCACGACTTTACTTTCGCGGGACGAGCAGTACTTC.

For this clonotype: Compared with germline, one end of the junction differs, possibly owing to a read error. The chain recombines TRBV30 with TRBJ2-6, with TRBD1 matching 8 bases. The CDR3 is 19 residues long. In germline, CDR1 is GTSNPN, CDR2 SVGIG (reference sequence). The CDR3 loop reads CTWSYWAGGVRSGVNVLTF. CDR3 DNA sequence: TGTACCTGGAGTTACTGGGCAGGGGGCGTGCGGTCTGGGGTCAACGTCCTGACTTTC.

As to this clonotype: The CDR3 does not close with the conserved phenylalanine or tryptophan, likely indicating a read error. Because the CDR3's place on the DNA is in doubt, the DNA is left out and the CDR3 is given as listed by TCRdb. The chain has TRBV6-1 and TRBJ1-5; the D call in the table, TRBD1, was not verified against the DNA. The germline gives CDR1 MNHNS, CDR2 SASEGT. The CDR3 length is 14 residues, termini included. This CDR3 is CASKGTGELQPRHS.

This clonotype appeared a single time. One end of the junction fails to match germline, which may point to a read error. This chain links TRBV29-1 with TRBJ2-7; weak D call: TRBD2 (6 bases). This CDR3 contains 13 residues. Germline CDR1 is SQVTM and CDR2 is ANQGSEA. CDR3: CSESTRSSYGQYF. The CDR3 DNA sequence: TGCAGCGAGTCGACTAGAAGCTCCTACGGGCAGTACTTC.

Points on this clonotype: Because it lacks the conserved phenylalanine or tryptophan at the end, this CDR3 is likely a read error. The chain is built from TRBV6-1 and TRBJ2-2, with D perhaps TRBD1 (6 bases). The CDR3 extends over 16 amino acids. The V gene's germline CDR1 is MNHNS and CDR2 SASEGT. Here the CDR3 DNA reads TGTGCCAGCAGTGGTTCACAGGGTTCGGACACCGAGGAGCTGTTTTCT. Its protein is CASSGSQGSDTEELFS.

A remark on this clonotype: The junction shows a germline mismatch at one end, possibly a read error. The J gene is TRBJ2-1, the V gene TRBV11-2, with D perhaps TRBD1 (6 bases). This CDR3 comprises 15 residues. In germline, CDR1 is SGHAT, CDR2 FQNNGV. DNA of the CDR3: TGTGCCAGCAGCTTGCAGGGGCTAGGAAACATTGAGCACTTCTTC. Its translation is CASSLQGLGNIEHFF.

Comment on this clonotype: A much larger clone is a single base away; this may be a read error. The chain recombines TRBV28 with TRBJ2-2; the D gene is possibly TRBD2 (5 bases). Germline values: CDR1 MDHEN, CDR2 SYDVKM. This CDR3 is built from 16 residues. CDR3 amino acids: CASRDKRRHNTGELLF. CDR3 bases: TGTGCCAGCAGGGATAAACGAAGACATAACACCGGGGAGCTGCTTTTT.

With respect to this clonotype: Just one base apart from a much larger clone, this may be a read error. The CDR3 loop reads CATTGTSGLDF. Here the CDR3 DNA reads TGTGCCACCACGGGGACTAGCGGTTTAGACTTC. The genes are TRBV12-3 or TRBV12-4 and TRBJ2-7, with 11 bases aligning to TRBD2. This CDR3 is 11 amino acids long.

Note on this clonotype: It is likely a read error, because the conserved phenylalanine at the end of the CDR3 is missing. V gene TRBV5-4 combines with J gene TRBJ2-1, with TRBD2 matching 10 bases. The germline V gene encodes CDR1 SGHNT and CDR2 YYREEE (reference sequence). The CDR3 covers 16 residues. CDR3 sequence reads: CTSSMASGGEYNEQFL. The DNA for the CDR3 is TGTACCAGCAGCATGGCGAGCGGGGGGGAGTACAATGAGCAGTTCCTC.

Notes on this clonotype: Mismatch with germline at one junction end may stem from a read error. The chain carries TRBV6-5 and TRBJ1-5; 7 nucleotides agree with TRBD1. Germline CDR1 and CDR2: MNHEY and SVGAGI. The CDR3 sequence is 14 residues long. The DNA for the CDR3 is TGTGCCACCAGCCTAATACAGGGGAATCAGCCCCAACATTTT. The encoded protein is CATSLIQGNQPQHF.

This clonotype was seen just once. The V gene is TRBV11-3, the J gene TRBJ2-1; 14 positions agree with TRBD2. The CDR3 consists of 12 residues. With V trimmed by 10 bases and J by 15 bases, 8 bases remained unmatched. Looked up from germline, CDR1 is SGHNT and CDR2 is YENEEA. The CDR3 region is CANRGLAGGLFF. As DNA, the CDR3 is TGTGCCAACAGAGGACTAGCGGGGGGTTTGTTCTTC.

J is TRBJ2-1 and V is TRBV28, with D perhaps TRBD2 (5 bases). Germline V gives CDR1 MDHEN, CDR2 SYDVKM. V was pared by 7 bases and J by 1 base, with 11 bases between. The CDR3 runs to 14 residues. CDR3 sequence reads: CASTTRRSYNEQFF. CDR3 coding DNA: TGTGCCAGCACCACTCGGAGGTCCTACAATGAGCAGTTCTTC.

The chain's CDR3 is CSARGSYNEKLFF. The CDR3 nucleotides are TGCAGTGCTAGAGGCAGTTACAATGAAAAACTGTTTTTT. The chain recombines TRBV20-1 with TRBJ1-4; the D is unclear. V was shortened by 1 base and J by 5 bases, with 8 bases between the two germline ends. CDR1 is DFQATT, CDR2 SNEGSKA, per germline (reference sequence). The CDR3 has 13 residues.

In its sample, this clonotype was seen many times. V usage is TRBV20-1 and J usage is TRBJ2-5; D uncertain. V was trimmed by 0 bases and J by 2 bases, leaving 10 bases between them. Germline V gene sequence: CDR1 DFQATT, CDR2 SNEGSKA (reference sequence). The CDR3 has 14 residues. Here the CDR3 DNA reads TGCAGTGCTAGAGACGCCATTCGTCAAGAGACCCAGTACTTC. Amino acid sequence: CSARDAIRQETQYF.

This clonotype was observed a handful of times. The CDR3 is CSARTSGTDTQYF. DNA for the CDR3: TGCAGTGCTAGGACTAGCGGGACAGATACGCAGTATTTT. The V and J genes are TRBV20-1 and TRBJ2-3; 10 bases agree with TRBD2. Germline lookup yields CDR1 DFQATT and CDR2 SNEGSKA (reference sequence). The CDR3 has 13 amino acids. The J segment lost 3 bases and the V segment lost 3 bases, leaving 0 bases of the junction unmatched.